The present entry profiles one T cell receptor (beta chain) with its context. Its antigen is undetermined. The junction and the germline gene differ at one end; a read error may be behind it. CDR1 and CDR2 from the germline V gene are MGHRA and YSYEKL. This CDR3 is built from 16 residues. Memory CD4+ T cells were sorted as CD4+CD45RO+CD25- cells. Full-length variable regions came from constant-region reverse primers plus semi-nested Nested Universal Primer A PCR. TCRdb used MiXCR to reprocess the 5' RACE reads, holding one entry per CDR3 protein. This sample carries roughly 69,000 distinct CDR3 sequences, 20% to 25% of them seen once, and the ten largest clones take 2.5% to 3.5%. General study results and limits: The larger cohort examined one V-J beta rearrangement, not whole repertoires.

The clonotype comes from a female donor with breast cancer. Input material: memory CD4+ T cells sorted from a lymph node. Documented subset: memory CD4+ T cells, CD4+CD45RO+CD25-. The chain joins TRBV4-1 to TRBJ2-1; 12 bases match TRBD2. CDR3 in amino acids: CASSHRTSGTDNERFF. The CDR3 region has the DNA TGCGCCAGCAGCCACAGGACTAGCGGGACAGACAATGAGCGGTTCTTC.